This TCR beta chain is from a study of neurological immune-mediated disorders. CDR1 is DFQATT and CDR2 is SNEGSKA in the germline V gene (reference sequence). The CDR3 is made up of 11 amino acids. The making of cDNA relied on 5'RACE with 10-nucleotide random UMIs. Via MiXCR, TCRdb re-called the 5' RACE reads, giving one row per CDR3 protein. Of some 87,000 distinct CDR3 sequences listed, roughly 13% are singletons. Study-wide findings and caveats: None of the CDR3 amino acid sequences of expanded clones were shared across subjects, and this suggested private repertoires in all groups.

Time point: longitudinal time-point 2. The sample holds many counts of this clonotype. The antigen is undetermined. The V and J genes are TRBV20-1 and TRBJ1-1; 7 bases align to TRBD1. This clonotype was sampled from a female donor with HTLV-1-associated myelopathy (HAM/TSP). What was sequenced was PBMCs. The CDR3: CTGDSNTEAFF. The CDR3 coding sequence is TGCACCGGGGACAGTAACACTGAAGCTTTCTTT.